The 7 T cell receptor beta chains below were found in one sample sequenced in a study of control samples from healthy donors and cancer patients. Using immunoSEQ multiplex PCR, the repertoire was profiled, and TCRdb retains in-frame clones only, with some absent. The sample carries roughly 98,000 clones, roughly 86% recorded once. The sequenced sample was blood. The receptors were sampled from a woman aged 55 to 70 in good health.

V is TRBV18 and J is TRBJ1-6; D ambiguous. V dropped 0 bases and J dropped 7 bases, with 13 bases sitting between them. The germline V gene encodes CDR1 KGHSH and CDR2 LQKENI. This CDR3 spans 16 amino acids. The CDR3 DNA reads as TGTGCCAGCTCACCACCTGGGAAGGAGAGGAATTCACCCCTCCACTTT. It codes for CASSPPGKERNSPLHF.

V usage is TRBV4-1 and J usage is TRBJ2-7, with 10 bases fitting TRBD1. Germline CDR1 reads MGHRA; CDR2 reads YSYEKL. The CDR3 has 15 residues. V shed 4 bases, J shed 4 bases, and the junction held 7 bases outside the gene matches. The DNA for the CDR3 is TGCGCCAGCAGCCTTGACGGGACAGGGGTTTACGAGCAGTACTTC. Its protein is CASSLDGTGVYEQYF.

The J gene is TRBJ1-1, the V gene TRBV2; no definite D call. Germline V gives CDR1 SNHLY, CDR2 FYNNEI. Between the trimmed V and J ends, which lost 10 bases and 5 bases, there was a span of 11 bases. There are 11 residues in the CDR3. The CDR3 sequence is CAKELVTEAFF. CDR3 bases: TGTGCCAAAGAGTTAGTGACTGAAGCTTTCTTT.

The V and J genes are TRBV12-3 or TRBV12-4 and TRBJ2-7; D might be TRBD1 (7 bases). The CDR3 spans 13 residues. Trimming shortened V by 6 bases and J by 7 bases, and 16 bases separated the two germline ends. CDR3 DNA: TGTGCCAGCAGAATACGCGGGACAGTTGAGCAGTACTTC. It is translated as CASRIRGTVEQYF.

This clone was observed a few times. The rearrangement joins TRBV4-3 to TRBJ1-6, with a weak D call TRBD1 (6 bases). Germline V lookup: CDR1 LGHNA, CDR2 YSLEER. The CDR3 length is 15 residues. V dropped 0 bases and J dropped 9 bases, with 12 bases sitting between them. The CDR3 here is CASSQDFSGVSPLHF. DNA for the CDR3: TGCGCCAGCAGCCAAGATTTTTCAGGGGTTTCACCCCTCCACTTT.

V gene TRBV5-1 combines with J gene TRBJ1-1; weak D call: TRBD1 (5 bases). The CDR3 runs 12 residues. The germline gives CDR1 SGHRS, CDR2 YFSETQ. V lost 1 base and J lost 8, with 9 bases in between. CDR3 in amino acids: CASSLRGGEAFF. As DNA, the CDR3 is TGCGCCAGCAGCTTGCGTGGGGGGGAAGCTTTCTTT.

V and J are TRBV29-1 and TRBJ1-1; D may be TRBD1 (5 bases). CDR1 and CDR2 from the germline V gene are SQVTM and ANQGSEA. The V end lost 6 bases, the J end lost 5 bases, and 19 bases lay between the germline ends. The CDR3 is 14 amino acids. The CDR3 reads CSVATGTTGTEAFF. In DNA form, the CDR3 reads TGCAGCGTAGCTACCGGGACCACGGGGACTGAAGCTTTCTTT.